This T cell receptor beta chain comes out of a study of CD8+CD57+ T cells in acquired aplastic anemia. Germline assignment: CDR1 SGHTA and CDR2 FQGNSA. The CDR3 totals 12 residues. V lost 5 bases, J lost 5 bases, and 8 bases lay in between. TCR beta VDJ and CDR3 profiles were obtained from a genomic DNA template. Via MiXCR, TCRdb re-called the reads, giving one row per CDR3 protein. The sample shows tens of thousands of distinct CDR3 sequences, roughly three quarters of them seen only once. An expansion of CD8+CD57+ cells by flow cytometry had been shown in patients chosen for sequencing. Every patient had severe acquired aplastic anemia.

Sequencing was carried out using sorted CD4+, CD8+, or CD8+CD57+ T cells (not recorded which) from PBMCs. The receptor was isolated from a human donor with aplastic anemia. The rearrangement joins TRBV7-2 to TRBJ2-3, with a weak D call TRBD1 (5 bases). CDR3 DNA: TGTGCCAGCAGCCCTACAGGAGATACGCAGTATTTT. Translation: CASSPTGDTQYF.